A single sample gave rise to the 32 T cell receptor beta chains below, sequenced in a study of T cell responses to AZD1222 COVID-19 vaccine. Assay: immunoSEQ multiplex PCR; the TCRdb copy retains only in-frame clones and omits some. The table has about 130,000 clones, roughly 89% seen once. The source material was peripheral blood, sampled on day 0 of AZD1222 vaccination. These receptor sequences come from an adult in good health.

V usage is TRBV6-4 and J usage is TRBJ2-1; maybe TRBD1 (6 bases). The V gene's germline CDR1 is MRHNA and CDR2 SNTAGT. The CDR3 length is 16 residues. V was trimmed by 0 bases and J by 9 bases, leaving 18 bases between them. CDR3 residues: CASSDSKPNREIEQFF. In DNA form, the CDR3 reads TGTGCCAGCAGTGACTCTAAGCCTAACAGGGAAATTGAGCAGTTCTTC.

This chain joins TRBV18 and TRBJ1-4; 9 bases are a match to TRBD1. CDR1 is KGHSH, CDR2 LQKENI, per germline. The CDR3 is 14 amino acids. V shed 3 bases, J shed 5 bases, and the junction held 1 base outside the gene matches. The CDR3 reads CASSPTGGNEKLFF. For the CDR3, the DNA is TGTGCCAGCTCACCGACAGGGGGGAATGAAAAACTGTTTTTT.

V gene TRBV3-1 (or the pseudogene TRBV3-2) combines with J gene TRBJ1-1; D perhaps matches TRBD1 (5 bases). Between the trimmed V and J ends, which lost 4 bases and 7 bases, there was a span of 7 bases. This CDR3 is built from 11 residues. Germline lookup yields CDR1 LGHDT and CDR2 YNNKEL (reference sequence). CDR3 protein: CASSRTHEAFF. CDR3 DNA: TGTGCCAGCAGCCGGACACATGAAGCTTTCTTT.

This clone has just one count. The V gene is TRBV5-6, the J gene TRBJ1-4; 7 bases match TRBD1. Per the germline V gene, CDR1 is SGHDT and CDR2 is YYEEEE. Losses at the gene ends were 0 bases for V and 7 bases for J; bases not matched to a gene: 3. CDR3 length: 14 residues. The CDR3 DNA reads TGTGCCAGCAGCTTGGGTACAGGGGTTGAAAAACTGTTTTTT. It encodes CASSLGTGVEKLFF.

The chain joins TRBV5-6 to TRBJ2-3; no clear D gene. This CDR3 contains 14 residues. V lost 3 bases to trimming and J lost 2 bases, with 10 bases between them. Per the germline V gene, CDR1 is SGHDT and CDR2 is YYEEEE. In DNA, the CDR3 is TGTGCCAGCAGCTCCACCCTTAACACAGATACGCAGTATTTT. Amino acids: CASSSTLNTDTQYF. Variable domain in full (rest from reference TRBV5-6 and TRBJ2-3): DAGVTQSPTHLIKTRGQQVTLRCSPKSGHDTVSWYQQALGQGPQFIFQYYEEEERQRGNFPDRFSGHQFPNYSSELNVNALLLGDSALYLCASSSTLNTDTQYFGPGTRLTVL.

A single count supports this clone. This chain connects TRBV5-4 to TRBJ2-7; TRBD2 is a possible D gene (5 bases). The V gene lost 2 bases and the J gene lost 5 bases, with 14 bases spanning the gap. This CDR3 has 14 residues. Germline V gene lookup returns CDR1 SGHNT and CDR2 YYREEE (reference sequence). DNA of the CDR3: TGTGCCAGCAGCTTAAGCCGCGGGTTTGACGAGCAGTACTTC. Its protein product is CASSLSRGFDEQYF.

The chain is built from TRBV7-9 and TRBJ2-5, with D possibly being TRBD1 or TRBD2 (5 bases each). Trimming removed 5 bases from V and 5 bases from J, with 12 bases in between. This CDR3 is built from 13 residues. The germline gives CDR1 SEHNR, CDR2 FQNEAQ (reference sequence). The CDR3 DNA reads TGTGCCAGCAGCGACAATTGGGGGGAGACCCAGTACTTC. Translated: CASSDNWGETQYF.

This sequence joins TRBV18 and TRBJ1-5; TRBD1 agrees at 9 bases. The CDR3 runs 16 residues. Losses at the gene ends were 6 bases for V and 8 bases for J; bases not matched to a gene: 14. Germline values: CDR1 KGHSH, CDR2 LQKENI. The CDR3 DNA reads TGTGCCAGCTCGCAAAACCGGGACAGGGTTTCGAAGCCCCAGCATTTT. Its protein product is CASSQNRDRVSKPQHF.

The chain couples TRBV7-9 to TRBJ1-1; no reliable D call. CDR1 is SEHNR, CDR2 FQNEAQ, per germline (reference sequence). V dropped 6 bases and J dropped 5 bases, with 13 bases sitting between them. This CDR3 region has 13 residues. The CDR3: CASSPTGWTEAFF. The CDR3, as DNA: TGTGCCAGCAGTCCCACGGGTTGGACTGAAGCTTTCTTT. Based on the CDR3 plus reference TRBV7-9 and TRBJ1-1, the full variable domain is DTGVSQNPRHKITKRGQNVTFRCDPISEHNRLYWYRQTLGQGPEFLTYFQNEAQLEKSRLLSDRFSAERPKGSFSTLEIQRTEQGDSAMYLCASSPTGWTEAFFGQGTRLTVV.

V gene TRBV5-1 combines with J gene TRBJ2-1; TRBD1 agrees at 7 bases. This CDR3 is 15 amino acids long. Germline V CDR1 and CDR2: SGHRS, YFSETQ. V shed 0 bases and J 4 bases; nucleotides not matched to a gene: 4. The CDR3 is CASSLGQGRYNEQFF. The CDR3 DNA reads as TGCGCCAGCAGCTTGGGACAGGGAAGGTACAATGAGCAGTTCTTC.

The chain joins TRBV7-2 to TRBJ1-3; D is unclear. In germline, CDR1 is SGHTA, CDR2 FQGNSA. V was clipped by 1 base and J by 0 bases, with 7 bases between them. The CDR3 spans 15 residues. The CDR3 sequence is CASSLGASSGNTIYF. The DNA for the CDR3 is TGTGCCAGCAGCTTAGGTGCCAGCTCTGGAAACACCATATATTTT. Combining the CDR3 with reference TRBV7-2 and TRBJ1-3 gives the whole variable domain GAGVSQSPSNKVTEKGKDVELRCDPISGHTALYWYRQSLGQGLEFLIYFQGNSAPDKSGLPSDRFSAERTGGSVSTLTIQRTQQEDSAVYLCASSLGASSGNTIYFGEGSWLTVV.

This clone was found once. The chain combines TRBV13 with TRBJ2-7; the match to TRBD2 covers 10 bases. The CDR3 is 15 residues long. V shed 2 bases and J 4 bases; nucleotides not matched to a gene: 5. Germline values: CDR1 PRHDT, CDR2 FYEKMQ (reference sequence). CDR3 DNA sequence: TGTGCCAGCAGCTTATGGCCTAGCGGGGGATACGAGCAGTACTTC. This translates into CASSLWPSGGYEQYF.

This rearrangement joins TRBV2 to TRBJ2-3, with 9 nucleotides matching TRBD2. The CDR3 sequence is 15 residues long. The germline gives CDR1 SNHLY, CDR2 FYNNEI. The J segment lost 2 bases and the V segment lost 6 bases, leaving 6 bases of the junction unmatched. The CDR3 region has the DNA TGTGCCAGCAGCGAAAGACTAGCGGCCACAGATACGCAGTATTTT. It codes for CASSERLAATDTQYF.

This clone was observed a handful of times. The chain couples TRBV15 to TRBJ1-4, with 9 bases identical to TRBD1. This CDR3 is built from 19 residues. Losses at the gene ends were 0 bases for V and 2 bases for J; bases not matched to a gene: 10. The V gene's germline CDR1 is LNHNV and CDR2 YYDKDF (reference sequence). The DNA of the CDR3 is TGTGCCACCAGCAGAGAAATTTTGGGGACAGGGATCACTAATGAAAAACTGTTTTTT. Its translation: CATSREILGTGITNEKLFF.

The rearrangement uses TRBV30 and TRBJ1-4; TRBD1 matches at 8 bases. The CDR3 spans 12 residues. Germline CDR1 reads GTSNPN; CDR2 reads SVGIG (reference sequence). V gave up 8 bases and J gave up 8 bases; unmatched junction bases: 7. This CDR3 reads CAAGQGPEKLFF. CDR3 nucleotides: TGTGCCGCCGGACAGGGACCGGAAAAACTGTTTTTT.

This clone appeared a single time. The rearrangement joins TRBV2 to TRBJ2-1; D call uncertain. CDR3 length equals 16 residues. Germline CDR1 reads SNHLY; CDR2 reads FYNNEI. Trimming cost V 8 bases and J 0 bases, with 17 bases left between them. The CDR3 DNA sequence: TGTGCCAGCGTCGATTCTGGCGTAAGCTCCTACAATGAGCAGTTCTTC. Translating gives CASVDSGVSSYNEQFF.

V usage is TRBV7-9 and J usage is TRBJ1-2; D is uncertain. V was trimmed by 4 bases and J by 8 bases, leaving 8 bases between them. From germline, CDR1 is SEHNR and CDR2 FQNEAQ (reference sequence). The CDR3 contains 11 residues. This CDR3 reads CASSSLGGYTF. CDR3 DNA sequence: TGTGCCAGCAGCTCACTGGGGGGCTACACCTTC.

The chain carries TRBV2 and TRBJ2-6; weak D call: TRBD2 (6 bases). This CDR3 is built from 16 residues. V was cut by 1 base and J by 3 bases, with 10 bases left in between. Germline-derived CDR1 and CDR2 are SNHLY and FYNNEI. CDR3 bases: TGTGCCAGCAGTGAAGTAGGAGGGTATGGGGCCAACGTCCTGACTTTC. Translating it yields CASSEVGGYGANVLTF.

The chain carries TRBV19 and TRBJ1-5; 11 bases match TRBD1. The V gene's germline CDR1 is LNHDA and CDR2 SQIVND (reference sequence). The CDR3 covers 15 residues. J lost 6 bases, V lost 7 bases, and 8 bases had no gene match. In DNA form, the CDR3 reads TGTGCCAGTACCAGGACAGGGGGCTCTCGTCAGCCCCAGCATTTT. Its protein product is CASTRTGGSRQPQHF.

This clone occurred once. The chain has TRBV6-5 and TRBJ1-5, with D maybe TRBD1 (5 bases). The CDR3 runs 15 residues. The germline gives CDR1 MNHEY, CDR2 SVGAGI. Trimming removed 6 bases at V and 6 bases at J, with 18 bases between. The CDR3: CASSPLGGSIQPQHF. CDR3 coding DNA: TGTGCCAGCAGCCCCCTGGGGGGTTCGATTCAGCCCCAGCATTTT.

V usage is TRBV3-1 (or the pseudogene TRBV3-2) and J usage is TRBJ1-2; maybe TRBD1 (5 bases). The V end was cut by 2 bases, the J end by 13 bases, with 17 bases between. CDR1 and CDR2 (germline): LGHDT, YNNKEL (reference sequence). This CDR3 is built from 13 residues. The CDR3 reads CASSQTPGRGSTF. CDR3 bases: TGTGCCAGCAGCCAAACCCCCGGACGGGGGTCCACCTTC.

The rearrangement joins TRBV27 to TRBJ2-2, with 10 bases identical to TRBD2. The CDR3 loop spans 16 amino acids. CDR1 is MNHEY, CDR2 SMNVEV, per germline (reference sequence). V lost 5 bases, J lost 2 bases, and 5 bases stayed unmatched. As DNA, the CDR3 is TGTGCCAGCAGTCCACTAGCGGGGTTAAACACCGGGGAGCTGTTTTTT. This codes for CASSPLAGLNTGELFF.

V gene TRBV6-5 combines with J gene TRBJ2-1, with TRBD1 as a possible D gene (5 bases). The CDR3 loop spans 15 amino acids. Trimming took off 10 bases at V and 0 bases at J, with 16 bases between the two ends. Germline lookup yields CDR1 MNHEY and CDR2 SVGAGI. CDR3 coding DNA: TGTGCCACCCAGGGAATGCCTCACTCCTACAATGAGCAGTTCTTC. Encoded protein: CATQGMPHSYNEQFF.

The chain recombines TRBV27 with TRBJ1-6, with no clear D. Germline CDR1 is MNHEY and CDR2 is SMNVEV (reference sequence). The CDR3 sequence is 16 residues long. V was shortened by 0 bases and J by 5 bases, with 11 bases between the two germline ends. The CDR3 DNA reads TGTGCCAGCAGTTTATCTGCCGGCGCAAATAATTCACCCCTCCACTTT. Translating gives CASSLSAGANNSPLHF.

The chain has TRBV3-1 (or the pseudogene TRBV3-2) and TRBJ2-7; 8 bases fit TRBD2. V lost 4 bases and J lost 8; bases outside the gene matches: 7. The CDR3 loop spans 13 amino acids. CDR1 is LGHDT and CDR2 is YNNKEL in the germline V gene (reference sequence). This chain's CDR3 is CASSPRGGAQQYF. In nucleotides, the CDR3 is TGTGCCAGCAGCCCCCGGGGGGGGGCTCAGCAGTACTTC.

The chain recombines TRBV18 with TRBJ1-1; no clear D gene. The V end lost 2 bases, the J end lost 5 bases, and 9 bases lay between the germline ends. Germline-derived CDR1 and CDR2 are KGHSH and LQKENI. There are 13 residues in the CDR3. CDR3 loop: CASSPGRETEAFF. The CDR3 DNA reads as TGTGCCAGCTCACCAGGAAGGGAAACTGAAGCTTTCTTT.

The rearrangement links TRBV10-1 to TRBJ2-1, with D possibly TRBD2 on 6 matching bases. This CDR3 is built from 14 residues. Trimming took off 4 bases at V and 5 bases at J, with 12 bases between the two ends. In germline, CDR1 is WNHNN, CDR2 SYGVQD (reference sequence). The CDR3 sequence: CASSARRENNEQFF. The CDR3 DNA is TGCGCCAGCAGTGCTAGACGGGAGAACAATGAGCAGTTCTTC.

The chain links TRBV7-8 to TRBJ2-1, with a tentative D call TRBD1 (6 bases). The CDR3 totals 13 residues. Germline loops: CDR1 SGHVS, CDR2 FQNEAQ. Trimming stripped 2 bases from V and 10 bases from J, with 12 bases between. CDR3 amino acids: CASSLTGWGEQFF. CDR3 in DNA: TGTGCCAGCAGCTTAACAGGGTGGGGGGAGCAGTTCTTC.

The V gene is TRBV6-1, the J gene TRBJ1-4; D might be TRBD1 (5 bases). There are 13 residues in the CDR3. Trimming took 10 bases from V and 10 from J, leaving 19 bases between them. Germline V gene lookup returns CDR1 MNHNS and CDR2 SASEGT. CDR3 DNA: TGTGCCATCGGTGGGGCCCGAACTCCAAAACTGTTTTTT. This encodes CAIGGARTPKLFF.

The V and J genes are TRBV6-5 and TRBJ1-2, with 7 bases that match TRBD1. V lost 6 bases to trimming and J lost 8 bases; unmatched junction nucleotides: 9. Germline-derived CDR1 and CDR2 are MNHEY and SVGAGI. The CDR3 contains 13 residues. The CDR3 here is CASSKPGQHGYTF. CDR3 bases: TGTGCCAGCAGCAAACCGGGACAGCACGGCTACACCTTC.

The V gene is TRBV12-3 or TRBV12-4, the J gene TRBJ1-1; D unresolved. The V end was cut by 4 bases, the J end by 12 bases, with 12 bases between. The CDR3 covers 11 residues. CDR3 DNA: TGTGCCAGCAGTTACTCCCGCTTAACTTTCTTT. Residues: CASSYSRLTFF.

This rearrangement joins TRBV5-5 to TRBJ2-2, with 7 bases aligning to TRBD1. The CDR3 has 15 residues. The ends lost 6 bases at V and 3 bases at J; junction bases unmatched: 8. Germline CDR1 is SGHKS and CDR2 is YYEKEE (reference sequence). The CDR3 DNA follows: TGTGCCAGCACCCAGGCCACAGGGGACACCGGGGAGCTGTTTTTT. This codes for CASTQATGDTGELFF.